The 22 T cell receptor beta chains below come from one sample, sequenced in a study of CD8 T cells in ankylosing spondylitis. Study observations and caveats: One TCR beta motif, made up of roughly eight highly homologous variants, appeared characteristic of ankylosing spondylitis blood.

TCRdb called the 5' RACE reads again in MiXCR, with one record for every CDR3 protein. Among fewer than 550,000 distinct CDR3 sequences listed, 5.3% were seen once. No cognate antigen is known for these TCRs. Sequencing used blood, either unsorted or a sorted T cell fraction (not recorded which). Receptors originate from a male donor with ankylosing spondylitis.

This clonotype was observed at least ten times. The J gene is TRBJ2-1, the V gene TRBV5-1, with 7 bases fitting TRBD2. The ends lost 9 bases at V and 5 bases at J; junction bases unmatched: 8. Germline lookup yields CDR1 SGHRS and CDR2 YFSETQ. This CDR3 is 13 amino acids long. CDR3 sequence (DNA): TGCGCCACTATGTTGGGAGGGAACAATGAGCAGTTCTTC. Its protein product is CATMLGGNNEQFF.

The gene calls are TRBV4-3 and TRBJ2-3; the D is unclear. V was clipped by 0 bases and J by 4 bases, with 17 bases between them. CDR1 is LGHNA and CDR2 is YSLEER in the germline V gene. The CDR3 loop spans 17 amino acids. The CDR3 sequence: CASSQDRGSYPPDTQYF. The CDR3 nucleotides are TGCGCCAGCAGCCAAGATCGCGGCTCCTACCCCCCAGATACGCAGTATTTT.

This clonotype was seen a handful of times. The chain uses TRBV7-2 and TRBJ2-7; the match to TRBD1 covers 7 bases. Germline CDR1 SGHTA, CDR2 FQGNSA. The CDR3 has 14 residues. V gave up 5 bases and J gave up 3 bases; unmatched junction bases: 7. The CDR3 DNA reads as TGTGCCAGCAGCCTATCGACAGGGAGCTACGAGCAGTACTTC. Translated, it gives CASSLSTGSYEQYF.

Ten or more counts support this clonotype. For the CDR3, the DNA is TGTGCCAGCAGCCAAGTCGCGGGGATGAGGACTGAAGCTTTCTTT. Its translation: CASSQVAGMRTEAFF. The genes are TRBV4-2 and TRBJ1-1; D gene ambiguous. Germline CDR1 LGHNA, CDR2 YNFKEQ. The length of the CDR3 is 15 residues. The germline V and J ends were trimmed by 1 base and 5 bases, with 14 bases remaining between them.

The sample holds many counts of this clonotype. The J gene is TRBJ1-2, the V gene TRBV27; D perhaps matches TRBD1 (5 bases). CDR3 length: 13 residues. Germline assignment: CDR1 MNHEY and CDR2 SMNVEV (reference sequence). The V end lost 8 bases, the J end lost 4 bases, and 14 bases lay between the germline ends. CDR3 sequence: CASGAVLGYGYTF. CDR3 nucleotides: TGTGCCAGCGGGGCGGTTTTGGGCTATGGCTACACCTTC.

The chain carries TRBV9 and TRBJ2-7; 9 bases map to TRBD2. The length of the CDR3 is 15 residues. Losses at the gene ends were 4 bases for V and 5 bases for J; bases not matched to a gene: 10. Germline V gene sequence: CDR1 SGDLS, CDR2 YYNGEE. In nucleotides, the CDR3 is TGTGCCAGCAGCCCCTCCGGGACTAGCTGGGACGAGCAGTACTTC. Its protein is CASSPSGTSWDEQYF.

This clonotype came up many times. The V and J genes are TRBV15 and TRBJ1-2; D gene ambiguous. The CDR3 length is 12 residues. Germline V gene lookup returns CDR1 LNHNV and CDR2 YYDKDF (reference sequence). V was cut by 8 bases and J by 5 bases, with 12 bases left in between. The CDR3 sequence: CATSLGKYGYTF. The CDR3 bases are TGTGCCACCTCTTTGGGAAAATATGGCTACACCTTC.

This clonotype was picked up many times. The rearrangement links TRBV3-1 to TRBJ1-2; D is uncertain. Trimming stripped 2 bases from V and 8 bases from J, with 15 bases between. CDR1 and CDR2 (germline): LGHDT, YNNKEL (reference sequence). The CDR3 has 14 amino acids. In DNA form, the CDR3 reads TGTGCCAGCAGCCAATATTCATCGGGTGGAGGCTACACCTTC. Protein sequence: CASSQYSSGGGYTF.

The table lists this clonotype with many counts. The rearrangement uses TRBV29-1 and TRBJ1-1; D remains ambiguous. From germline, CDR1 is SQVTM and CDR2 ANQGSEA. Trimming shortened V by 7 bases and J by 0 bases, and 12 bases separated the two germline ends. The CDR3 extends over 13 amino acids. The DNA of the CDR3 is TGCAGCGGCAGTCCATTCATGAACACTGAAGCTTTCTTT. Protein: CSGSPFMNTEAFF.

This clonotype was detected many times. V is TRBV6-1 and J is TRBJ2-7; 7 bases agree with TRBD1. Per the germline V gene, CDR1 is MNHNS and CDR2 is SASEGT. V was clipped by 3 bases and J by 2 bases; unmatched bases: 4. The CDR3 length is 14 residues. CDR3 bases: TGTGCCAGCAGTGACCGGGACAGTGCCTACGAGCAGTACTTC. It yields the protein CASSDRDSAYEQYF.

This clonotype has at least ten counts. The CDR3 loop is CSARGSANEQYF. The CDR3 region has the DNA TGCAGTGCTAGAGGGTCGGCTAACGAGCAGTACTTC. This chain uses TRBV20-1 with TRBJ2-7; D ambiguous. V gave up 1 base and J gave up 5 bases, with 9 bases separating them. The CDR3 spans 12 residues. Per the germline V gene, CDR1 is DFQATT and CDR2 is SNEGSKA (reference sequence).

This clonotype has at least ten counts. This chain links TRBV12-3 or TRBV12-4 with TRBJ1-4, with 7 bases identical to TRBD1. V lost 3 bases, J lost 5 bases, and 9 bases stayed unmatched. The length of the CDR3 is 16 residues. The CDR3 sequence is CASSFPQQGTNEKLFF. In DNA, the CDR3 is TGTGCCAGCAGTTTTCCCCAACAGGGGACCAATGAAAAACTGTTTTTT.

This clonotype was observed many times. This chain links TRBV5-1 with TRBJ2-2, with 9 bases matching TRBD1. CDR1 and CDR2 from the germline V gene are SGHRS and YFSETQ. The CDR3 totals 16 residues. J was trimmed by 5 bases and V by 3 bases; bases with no gene match: 8. Here the CDR3 DNA reads TGCGCCAGCAGCTGGACAGGGGCGGATGGGACCGGGGAGCTGTTTTTT. Translated, it gives CASSWTGADGTGELFF.

This clonotype was counted ten times or more. The chain couples TRBV29-1 to TRBJ2-7, with no clear D. CDR1 SQVTM and CDR2 ANQGSEA come from the germline V gene. V lost 1 base, J lost 2 bases, and 15 bases lay in between. The CDR3 covers 15 residues. CDR3 sequence: CSVEVRQSLTYEQYF. The DNA for the CDR3 is TGCAGCGTTGAAGTGCGGCAGAGCTTGACCTACGAGCAGTACTTC.

This clonotype was seen repeatedly, ten times or more. This sequence joins TRBV24-1 and TRBJ1-5; no definite D call. Germline V gives CDR1 KGHDR, CDR2 SFDVKD. The CDR3 length is 13 residues. With 4 bases removed from V and 5 bases from J, the gap between germline ends came to 8 bases. The CDR3 reads CATSDLGDQPQHF. The DNA of the CDR3 is TGTGCCACCAGTGACCTCGGGGATCAGCCCCAGCATTTT.

In its sample, this clonotype was seen many times. The chain couples TRBV29-1 to TRBJ1-4; D call uncertain. This CDR3 is 14 amino acids long. Trimming cost V 5 bases and J 3 bases, with 13 bases left between them. Germline assignment: CDR1 SQVTM and CDR2 ANQGSEA. The CDR3 loop is CSVKPKEANEKLFF. CDR3 sequence (DNA): TGCAGCGTTAAACCCAAGGAGGCTAATGAAAAACTGTTTTTT.

This clonotype has a count of ten or more. The genes are TRBV7-9 and TRBJ2-5, with TRBD1 as a possible D gene (6 bases). The CDR3 has 15 residues. Germline values: CDR1 SEHNR, CDR2 FQNEAQ (reference sequence). Trimming took off 2 bases at V and 3 bases at J, with 13 bases between the two ends. The CDR3 here is CASSLRGAGEETQYF. The CDR3, as DNA: TGTGCCAGCAGCTTACGTGGCGCAGGGGAAGAGACCCAGTACTTC.

This clonotype was detected ten times or more. V usage is TRBV4-3 and J usage is TRBJ1-6, with a weak D call TRBD1 (6 bases). The V end was cut by 4 bases, the J end by 10 bases, with 17 bases between. CDR3 length: 15 amino acids. Germline V lookup: CDR1 LGHNA, CDR2 YSLEER. CDR3 DNA: TGCGCCAGCAGCCTAGAAGCAGGGGAACAATCACCCCTCCACTTT. This gives the protein CASSLEAGEQSPLHF.

In its sample, this clonotype was seen many times. CDR3 in amino acids: CSAGTSGGPNEQFF. The CDR3 region has the DNA TGCAGTGCTGGGACTAGCGGGGGACCCAATGAGCAGTTCTTC. J is TRBJ2-1 and V is TRBV20-1; TRBD2 matches 14 bases. Per germline, CDR1 DFQATT and CDR2 SNEGSKA (reference sequence). V shed 5 bases and J 6 bases; nucleotides not matched to a gene: 3. The CDR3 covers 14 residues.

This clonotype was counted ten times or more. The rearrangement links TRBV20-1 to TRBJ1-1; TRBD1 matches 8 bases. CDR1 DFQATT and CDR2 SNEGSKA come from the germline V gene (reference sequence). The length of the CDR3 is 12 residues. This CDR3 is CRVGQGGTEAFF. The CDR3 coding sequence is TGCAGAGTAGGACAGGGAGGCACTGAAGCTTTCTTT.

The V gene is TRBV7-2, the J gene TRBJ2-3; 9 bases map to TRBD2. V was clipped by 1 base and J by 2 bases; unmatched bases: 4. Germline CDR1 reads SGHTA; CDR2 reads FQGNSA. The CDR3 consists of 16 residues. CDR3 in DNA: TGTGCCAGCAGCTTAGTTCGCGGGGGGGCCACAGATACGCAGTATTTT. Its protein is CASSLVRGGATDTQYF.

This clonotype was seen repeatedly, ten times or more. The chain recombines TRBV11-1 with TRBJ2-7, with D possibly matching TRBD2 (5 bases). The V gene's germline CDR1 is SGHAT and CDR2 FQDESV (reference sequence). Between the trimmed V and J ends, which lost 3 bases and 5 bases, there was a span of 11 bases. This CDR3 has 13 residues. The CDR3 sequence: CASSFEGVHEQYF. The CDR3 nucleotides read TGTGCCAGCAGCTTCGAGGGAGTCCACGAGCAGTACTTC.